This TCR beta chain is from a study of blood T cell repertoires in COVID-19. The CDR3 consists of 20 residues. V shed 3 bases, J shed 1 base, and the junction held 17 bases outside the gene matches. Germline V gene lookup returns CDR1 SGDLS and CDR2 YYNGEE. The table came from immunoSEQ multiplex PCR; TCRdb's copy has only in-frame clones and leaves some out. The data show 60,000 to 70,000 clones, with about 88% seen just once and roughly 9.1% held by the top ten. The sequence derives from a woman aged 35 to 49 who had recovered from COVID-19. The specimen sequenced was PBMCs or T cells enriched from blood (not recorded which). This rearrangement joins TRBV9 to TRBJ1-1, with 11 bases fitting TRBD1. In nucleotides, the CDR3 is TGTGCCAGCAGCGCCAGCCGGGACAGGGGGACGTTGGCTGGGAACACTGAAGCTTTCTTT. Translation gives CASSASRDRGTLAGNTEAFF. Full variable domain (remainder filled in from reference TRBV9 and TRBJ1-1): DSGVTQTPKHLITATGQRVTLRCSPRSGDLSVYWYQQSLDQGLQFLIQYYNGEERAKGNILERFSAQQFPDLHSELNLSSLELGDSALYFCASSASRDRGTLAGNTEAFFGQGTRLTVV.